The clone carrying this T cell receptor beta chain was counted once. These data belong to a study of blood T cell repertoires in COVID-19. Study-level information: Collection of acute and convalescent COVID-19 samples took place in the United States, Italy and Spain. T cells, B-cell-depleted T cells, or PBMCs supplied cDNA or gDNA.

Germline loops: CDR1 SGHVS, CDR2 FQNEAQ. Trimming took 2 bases from V and 6 from J, leaving 20 bases between them. The CDR3 covers 17 residues. In the original processing: Scientists estimated how many nucleated cells there were by amplifying reference gene primers. Measured with immunoSEQ multiplex PCR; TCRdb has only the in-frame clones, and not every one. V and J calls plus clone size are reproduced from that table; the DNA served to infer D and trimming. The sample yields around 200,000 clones, approximately 90% seen once. The TCR originated in a middle-aged man with acute or convalescent COVID-19. The chain combines TRBV7-8 with TRBJ2-1, with a tentative D call TRBD2 (6 bases). Sequenced material: peripheral blood. CDR3 protein: CASSLSGLTDSPNEQFF. DNA for the CDR3: TGTGCCAGCAGCTTATCGGGACTCACGGACTCCCCCAATGAGCAGTTCTTC.